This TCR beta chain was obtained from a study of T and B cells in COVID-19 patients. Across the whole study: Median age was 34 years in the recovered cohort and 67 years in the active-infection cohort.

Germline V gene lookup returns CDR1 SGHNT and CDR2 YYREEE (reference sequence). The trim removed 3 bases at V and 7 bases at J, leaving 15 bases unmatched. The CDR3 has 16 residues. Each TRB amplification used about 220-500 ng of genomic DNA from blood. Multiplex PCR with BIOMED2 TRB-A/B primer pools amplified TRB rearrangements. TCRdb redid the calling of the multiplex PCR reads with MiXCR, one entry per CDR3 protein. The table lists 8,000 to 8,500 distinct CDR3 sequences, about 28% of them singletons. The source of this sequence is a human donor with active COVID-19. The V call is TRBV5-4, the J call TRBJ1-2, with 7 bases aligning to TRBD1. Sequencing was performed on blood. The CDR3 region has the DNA TGTGCCAGCAGCTCACCGGGCCAGACAGGGTTCCTTGGCTACACCTTC. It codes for CASSSPGQTGFLGYTF.